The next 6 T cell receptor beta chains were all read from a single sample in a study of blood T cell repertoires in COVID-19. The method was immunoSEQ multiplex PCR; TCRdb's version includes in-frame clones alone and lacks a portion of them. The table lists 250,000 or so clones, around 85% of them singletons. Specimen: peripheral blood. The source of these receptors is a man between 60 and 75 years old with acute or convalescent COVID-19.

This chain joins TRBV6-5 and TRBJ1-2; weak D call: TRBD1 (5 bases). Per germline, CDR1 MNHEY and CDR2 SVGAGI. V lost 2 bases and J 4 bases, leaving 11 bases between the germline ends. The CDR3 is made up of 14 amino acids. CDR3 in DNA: TGTGCCAGCAGTTACGCGGACACCGTCTATGGCTACACCTTC. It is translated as CASSYADTVYGYTF.

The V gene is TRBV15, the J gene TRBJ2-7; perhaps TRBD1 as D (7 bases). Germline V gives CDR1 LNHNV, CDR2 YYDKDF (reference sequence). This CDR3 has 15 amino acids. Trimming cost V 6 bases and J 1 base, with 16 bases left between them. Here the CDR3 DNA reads TGTGCCACCAGTCGCGGGACAGCTGAATCCTACGAGCAGTACTTC. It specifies CATSRGTAESYEQYF.

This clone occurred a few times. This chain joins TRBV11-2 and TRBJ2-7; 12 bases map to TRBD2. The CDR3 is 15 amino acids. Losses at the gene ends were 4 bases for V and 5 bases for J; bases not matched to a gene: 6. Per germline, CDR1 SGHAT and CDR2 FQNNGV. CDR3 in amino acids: CASSYGLAGSDEQYF. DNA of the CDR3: TGTGCCAGCAGCTACGGACTAGCGGGAAGTGACGAGCAGTACTTC.

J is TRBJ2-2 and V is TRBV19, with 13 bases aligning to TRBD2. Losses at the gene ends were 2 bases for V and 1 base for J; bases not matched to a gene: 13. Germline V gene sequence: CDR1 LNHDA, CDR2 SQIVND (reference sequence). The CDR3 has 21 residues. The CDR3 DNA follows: TGTGCCAGTAGTATAATCTTTTCCCGGGGACTAGCGGGAAGGAACACCGGGGAGCTGTTTTTT. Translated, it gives CASSIIFSRGLAGRNTGELFF.

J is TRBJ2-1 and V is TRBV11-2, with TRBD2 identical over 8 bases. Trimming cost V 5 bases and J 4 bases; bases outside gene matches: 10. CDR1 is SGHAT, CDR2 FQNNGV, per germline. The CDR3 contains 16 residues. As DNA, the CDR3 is TGTGCCAGCAGCGGAGGTAGCGGGATGGGATACAATGAGCAGTTCTTC. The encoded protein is CASSGGSGMGYNEQFF.

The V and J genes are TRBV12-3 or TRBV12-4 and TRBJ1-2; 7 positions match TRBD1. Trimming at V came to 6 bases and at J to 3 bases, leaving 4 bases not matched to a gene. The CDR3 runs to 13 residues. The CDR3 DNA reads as TGTGCCAGCAGCCAGGGACAGCACTATGGCTACACCTTC. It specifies CASSQGQHYGYTF.